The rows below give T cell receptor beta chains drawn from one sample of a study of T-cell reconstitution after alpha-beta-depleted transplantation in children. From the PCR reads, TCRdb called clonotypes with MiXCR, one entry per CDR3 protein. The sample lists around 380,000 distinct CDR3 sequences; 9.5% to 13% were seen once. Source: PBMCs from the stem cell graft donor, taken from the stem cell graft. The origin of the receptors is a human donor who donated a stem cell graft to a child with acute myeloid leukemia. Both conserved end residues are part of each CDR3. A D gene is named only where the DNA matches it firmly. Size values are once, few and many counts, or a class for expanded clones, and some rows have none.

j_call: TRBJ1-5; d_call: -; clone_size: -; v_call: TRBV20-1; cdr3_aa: CSAHMGLGGGNQPQHF; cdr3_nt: TGCAGTGCCCACATGGGTTTGGGGGGTGGAAATCAGCCCCAGCATTTT
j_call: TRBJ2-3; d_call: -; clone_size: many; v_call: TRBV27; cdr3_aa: CASSLEGARTDTQYF; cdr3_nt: TGTGCCAGCAGTTTGGAGGGGGCCAGGACAGATACGCAGTATTTT
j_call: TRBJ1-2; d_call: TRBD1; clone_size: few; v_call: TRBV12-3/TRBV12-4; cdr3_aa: CASSLRGQGNYGYTF; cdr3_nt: TGTGCCAGCAGTTTAAGGGGACAGGGGAACTATGGCTACACCTTC
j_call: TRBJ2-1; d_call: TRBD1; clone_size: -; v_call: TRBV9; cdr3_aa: CATSATGDYNEQFF; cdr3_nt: TGTGCCACGTCAGCGACAGGGGACTACAATGAGCAGTTCTTC
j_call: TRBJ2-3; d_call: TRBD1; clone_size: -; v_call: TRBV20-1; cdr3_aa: CSARRGQGADTQYF; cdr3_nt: TGCAGTGCTAGACGAGGACAGGGGGCGGATACGCAGTATTTT
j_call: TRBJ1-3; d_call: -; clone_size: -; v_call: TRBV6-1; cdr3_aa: CASSEGGAGNTIYF; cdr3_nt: TGTGCCAGCAGTGAGGGGGGAGCTGGAAACACCATATATTTT
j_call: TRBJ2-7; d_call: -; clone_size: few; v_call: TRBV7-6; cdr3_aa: CASSLGTPVGYEQYF; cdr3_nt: TGTGCCAGCAGCTTGGGGACTCCCGTAGGCTACGAGCAGTACTTC
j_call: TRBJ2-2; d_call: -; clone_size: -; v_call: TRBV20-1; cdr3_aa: CSARDLGSNTGELFF; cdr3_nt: TGCAGTGCTAGAGATCTCGGCTCTAACACCGGGGAGCTGTTTTTT
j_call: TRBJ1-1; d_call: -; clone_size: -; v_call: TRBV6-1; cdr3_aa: CASRETPGMNTEAFF; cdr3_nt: TGTGCCAGCAGAGAGACCCCAGGGATGAACACTGAAGCTTTCTTT
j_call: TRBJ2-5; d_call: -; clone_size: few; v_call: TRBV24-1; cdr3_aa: CAANPQETQYF; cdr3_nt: TGTGCCGCTAACCCTCAAGAGACCCAGTACTTC
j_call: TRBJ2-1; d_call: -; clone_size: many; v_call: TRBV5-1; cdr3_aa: CASSLAGREQFF; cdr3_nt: TGCGCCAGCAGCTTGGCCGGTCGGGAGCAGTTCTTC
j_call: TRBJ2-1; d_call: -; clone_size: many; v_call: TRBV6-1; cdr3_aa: CASSLPGRAYNEQFF; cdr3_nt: TGTGCCAGCAGCCTTCCCGGAAGGGCCTACAATGAGCAGTTCTTC
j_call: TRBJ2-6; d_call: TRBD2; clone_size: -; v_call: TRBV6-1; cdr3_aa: CASTTGTSGAGANVLTF; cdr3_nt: TGTGCCAGCACCACCGGGACTAGCGGCGCTGGGGCCAACGTCCTGACTTTC
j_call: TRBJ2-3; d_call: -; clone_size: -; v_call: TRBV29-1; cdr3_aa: CSAGAGGSSDTQYF; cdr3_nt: TGCAGCGCCGGCGCCGGGGGCTCTTCAGATACGCAGTATTTT
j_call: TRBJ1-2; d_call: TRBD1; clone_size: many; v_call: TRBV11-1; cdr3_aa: CASSGQGGGYTF; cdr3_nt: TGTGCCAGCAGTGGACAGGGAGGGGGCTACACCTTC
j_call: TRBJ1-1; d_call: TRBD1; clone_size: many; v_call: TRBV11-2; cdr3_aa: CASSSRRLGQIMNTEAFF; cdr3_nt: TGTGCCAGCAGCTCAAGACGGCTGGGACAGATAATGAACACTGAAGCTTTCTTT
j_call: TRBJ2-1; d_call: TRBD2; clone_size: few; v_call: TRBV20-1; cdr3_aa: CSALIAGVSNEQFF; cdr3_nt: TGCAGTGCTTTAATAGCGGGAGTAAGCAATGAGCAGTTCTTC
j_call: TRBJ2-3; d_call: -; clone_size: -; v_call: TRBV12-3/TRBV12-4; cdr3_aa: CASSIDGVTATQYF; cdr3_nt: TGTGCCAGCAGCATTGATGGGGTAACCGCAACGCAGTATTTT
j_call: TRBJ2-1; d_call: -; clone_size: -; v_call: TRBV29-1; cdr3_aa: CSVSGRLYNEQFF; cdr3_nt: TGCAGCGTTTCGGGACGGTTATACAATGAGCAGTTCTTC
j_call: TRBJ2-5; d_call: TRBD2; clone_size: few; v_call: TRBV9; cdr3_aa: CASSVVGGLETQYF; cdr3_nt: TGTGCCAGCAGCGTAGTGGGAGGGCTGGAGACCCAGTACTTC
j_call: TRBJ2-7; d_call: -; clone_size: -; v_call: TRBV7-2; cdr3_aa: CASSRLSGPYEQYF; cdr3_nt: TGTGCCAGCAGTCGACTCAGCGGGCCGTACGAGCAGTACTTC
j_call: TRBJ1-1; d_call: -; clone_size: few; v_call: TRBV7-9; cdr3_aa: CASSSAGTKAFF; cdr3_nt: TGTGCCAGCAGCTCTGCCGGGACGAAAGCTTTCTTT
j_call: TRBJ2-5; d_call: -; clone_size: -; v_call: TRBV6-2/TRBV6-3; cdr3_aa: CASSFGGLETQYF; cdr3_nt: TGTGCCAGCAGTTTCGGGGGTTTAGAGACCCAGTACTTC
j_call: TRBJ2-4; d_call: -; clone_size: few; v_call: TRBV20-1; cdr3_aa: CSARDPRGEVKNIQYF; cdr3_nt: TGCAGTGCTAGAGATCCGCGGGGAGAAGTCAAAAACATTCAGTACTTC
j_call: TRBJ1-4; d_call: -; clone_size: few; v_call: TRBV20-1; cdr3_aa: CSASGREGLNEKLFF; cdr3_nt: TGCAGTGCTAGCGGCAGGGAGGGCCTTAATGAAAAACTGTTTTTT
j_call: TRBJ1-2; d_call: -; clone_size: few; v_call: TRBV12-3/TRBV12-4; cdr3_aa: CASSPRMRAPSYGYTF; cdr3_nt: TGTGCCAGCAGTCCGAGGATGAGGGCCCCTAGCTATGGCTACACCTTC
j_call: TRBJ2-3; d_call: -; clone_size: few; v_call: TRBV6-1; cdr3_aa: CASSRLHTDTQYF; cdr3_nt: TGTGCCAGCAGTCGACTTCACACAGATACGCAGTATTTT
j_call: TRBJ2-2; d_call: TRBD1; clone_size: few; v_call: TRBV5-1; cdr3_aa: CASSLTGGNTGELFF; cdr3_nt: TGCGCCAGCAGCTTGACAGGGGGTAACACCGGGGAGCTGTTTTTT
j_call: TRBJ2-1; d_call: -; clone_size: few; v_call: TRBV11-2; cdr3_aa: CASSLEAVGGYHYNEQFF; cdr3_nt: TGTGCCAGCAGCTTAGAGGCGGTGGGTGGATACCACTACAATGAGCAGTTCTTC
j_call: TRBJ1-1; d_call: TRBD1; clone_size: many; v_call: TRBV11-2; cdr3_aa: CASSLEDRGRLAEAFF; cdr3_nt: TGTGCCAGCAGCTTAGAGGACAGGGGGCGTCTCGCTGAAGCTTTCTTT
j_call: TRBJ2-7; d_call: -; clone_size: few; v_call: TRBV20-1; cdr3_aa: CSVLDSYYEQYF; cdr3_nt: TGCAGTGTTCTGGACAGTTACTACGAGCAGTACTTC
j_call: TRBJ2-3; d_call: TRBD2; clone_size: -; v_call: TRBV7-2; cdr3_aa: CASSLESRLAGLTDTQYF; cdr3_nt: TGTGCCAGCAGCTTAGAGTCCCGTCTAGCGGGGCTGACAGATACGCAGTATTTT
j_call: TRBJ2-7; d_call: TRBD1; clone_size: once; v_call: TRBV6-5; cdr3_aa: CASSSEGATWPEQYF; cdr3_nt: TGTGCCAGCAGTTCCGAGGGGGCAACCTGGCCCGAGCAGTACTTC
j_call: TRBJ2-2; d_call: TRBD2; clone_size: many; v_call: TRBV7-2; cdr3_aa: CASRKPGLAGAVMAGELFF; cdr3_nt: TGTGCCAGCAGGAAGCCGGGACTAGCGGGAGCGGTCATGGCCGGGGAGCTGTTTTTT
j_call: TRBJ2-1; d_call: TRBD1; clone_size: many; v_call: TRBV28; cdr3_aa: CASSSGQGVDEQFF; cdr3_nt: TGTGCCAGCAGTTCAGGACAGGGGGTTGATGAGCAGTTCTTC
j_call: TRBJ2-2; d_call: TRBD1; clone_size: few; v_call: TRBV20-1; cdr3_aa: CSARGQMNTGELFF; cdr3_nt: TGCAGTGCTAGGGGACAGATGAACACCGGGGAGCTGTTTTTT
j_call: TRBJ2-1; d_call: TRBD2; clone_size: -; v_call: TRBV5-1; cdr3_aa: CASSLVAGGPVNEQFF; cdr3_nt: TGCGCCAGCAGCTTGGTTGCGGGGGGGCCTGTGAATGAGCAGTTCTTC
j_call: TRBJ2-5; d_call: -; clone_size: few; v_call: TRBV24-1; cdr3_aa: CATSDNSWGEETQYF; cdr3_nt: TGTGCCACCAGTGATAACAGCTGGGGCGAAGAGACCCAGTACTTC
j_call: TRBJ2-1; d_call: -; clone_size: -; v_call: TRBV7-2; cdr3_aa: CASSLRLRQFF; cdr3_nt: TGTGCCAGCAGCCTTCGGCTTCGGCAGTTCTTC
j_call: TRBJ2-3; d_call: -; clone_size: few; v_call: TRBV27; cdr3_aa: CASTSGTSDTQYF; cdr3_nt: TGTGCCAGCACCTCGGGGACCTCAGATACGCAGTATTTT
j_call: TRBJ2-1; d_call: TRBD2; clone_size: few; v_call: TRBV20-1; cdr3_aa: CSATVSGKGDEQFF; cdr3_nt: TGCAGTGCTACCGTTAGCGGGAAAGGCGATGAGCAGTTCTTC
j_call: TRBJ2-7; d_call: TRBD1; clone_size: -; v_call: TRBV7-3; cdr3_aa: CASSEGAAYEQYF; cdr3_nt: TGTGCCAGCAGCGAGGGGGCAGCCTACGAGCAGTACTTC
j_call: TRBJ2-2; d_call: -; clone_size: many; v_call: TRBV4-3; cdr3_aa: CASSQVRDTGELFF; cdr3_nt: TGCGCCAGCAGCCAAGTTCGAGATACCGGGGAGCTGTTTTTT
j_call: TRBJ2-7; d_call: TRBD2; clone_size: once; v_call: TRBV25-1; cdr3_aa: CASSNTSGAAYEQNF; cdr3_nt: TGTGCCAGCAGTAACACTAGCGGGGCCGCCTACGAGCAGAACTTC
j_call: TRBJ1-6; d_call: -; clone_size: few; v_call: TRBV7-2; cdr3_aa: CASSFDPYNSPLHF; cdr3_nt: TGTGCCAGCAGTTTCGACCCCTATAATTCACCCCTCCACTTT
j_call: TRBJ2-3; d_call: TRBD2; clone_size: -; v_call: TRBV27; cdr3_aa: CASSPGLAGPGGDTQYF; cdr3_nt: TGTGCCAGCAGTCCCGGACTAGCGGGCCCAGGGGGAGATACGCAGTATTTT
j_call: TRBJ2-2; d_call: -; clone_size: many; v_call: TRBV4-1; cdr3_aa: CASSRSGERTGELFF; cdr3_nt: TGCGCCAGCAGCCGGTCAGGGGAGCGCACCGGGGAGCTGTTTTTT
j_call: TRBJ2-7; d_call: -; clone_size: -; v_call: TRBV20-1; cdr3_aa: CSASTGQSSYEQYF; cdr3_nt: TGCAGTGCTAGTACCGGACAGTCCTCCTACGAGCAGTACTTC
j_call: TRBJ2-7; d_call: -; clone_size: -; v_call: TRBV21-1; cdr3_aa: CARLRERGSYEQYF; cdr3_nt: TGTGCCAGACTTAGGGAGCGGGGCTCCTACGAGCAGTACTTC
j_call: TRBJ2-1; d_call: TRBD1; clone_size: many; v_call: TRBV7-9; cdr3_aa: CASSSRDSSYNEQFF; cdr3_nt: TGTGCCAGCAGCTCCCGGGACAGCTCCTACAATGAGCAGTTCTTC
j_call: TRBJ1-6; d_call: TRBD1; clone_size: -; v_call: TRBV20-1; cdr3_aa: CSARTGLLHNSPLHF; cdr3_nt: TGCAGTGCTAGGACAGGGCTCCTTCATAATTCACCCCTCCACTTT
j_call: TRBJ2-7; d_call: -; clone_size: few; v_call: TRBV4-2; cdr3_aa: CASSQDRAGGEQYF; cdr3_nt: TGTGCCAGCAGCCAAGACCGGGCAGGCGGCGAGCAGTACTTC
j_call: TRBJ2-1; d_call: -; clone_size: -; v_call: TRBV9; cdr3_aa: CASSVGGRGSHNEQFF; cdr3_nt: TGTGCCAGCAGCGTAGGGGGACGGGGCAGCCACAATGAGCAGTTCTTC
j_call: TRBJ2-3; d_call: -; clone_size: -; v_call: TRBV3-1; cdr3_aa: CASSQDGGTTDTQYF; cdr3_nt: TGTGCCAGCAGCCAAGATGGGGGGACTACAGATACGCAGTATTTT
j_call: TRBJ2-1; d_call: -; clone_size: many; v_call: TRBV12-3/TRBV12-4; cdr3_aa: CASSLSYGNNEQFF; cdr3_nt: TGTGCCAGCAGTTTATCATACGGAAACAATGAGCAGTTCTTC